Below are 22 T cell receptor beta chains sequenced from a single sample in a study of blood T cell repertoires in COVID-19. Profiled with immunoSEQ multiplex PCR; TCRdb holds only in-frame clones, not every one. The table has roughly 320,000 clones, more than 75% seen once. Sequencing was done on a sample of PBMCs or T cells enriched from blood (not recorded which). Receptors originate from a man aged 25 to 45 who had recovered from COVID-19.

In this sample, this clone turned up once. The DNA for the CDR3 is TGTGCAAGTCGCCGCAGGGCTAGCGGGACGGCTGGGCAGTTCTTC. Translating gives CASRRRASGTAGQFF. The rearrangement links TRBV12-2 to TRBJ2-1; TRBD2 was called by the table and not checked on the DNA. TRBV12-2 is annotated as a pseudogene. The CDR3 contains 15 residues.

The J gene is TRBJ2-2, the V gene TRBV7-9, with a possible D match to TRBD2 (5 bases). This CDR3 has 14 residues. The germline gives CDR1 SEHNR, CDR2 FQNEAQ (reference sequence). V lost 1 base, J lost 3 bases, and 6 bases lay in between. In DNA form, the CDR3 reads TGTGCCAGCAGCTTAGAAGCGGACACCGGGGAGCTGTTTTTT. It translates to CASSLEADTGELFF.

V gene TRBV5-5 combines with J gene TRBJ2-3; TRBD2 might be the D (7 bases). The CDR3 has 18 amino acids. V shed 0 bases and J shed 1 base, with 18 bases lying between them. Germline CDR1 and CDR2: SGHKS and YYEKEE (reference sequence). CDR3 bases: TGTGCCAGCAGCTTGGAATACGGGGGGCCCTGGGGCACAGATACGCAGTATTTT. Translating it yields CASSLEYGGPWGTDTQYF.

The chain carries TRBV5-1 and TRBJ2-1, with 8 bases matching TRBD2. Trimming removed 1 base from V and 8 bases from J; junction bases left unmatched: 8. This CDR3 is 15 amino acids long. Germline assignment: CDR1 SGHRS and CDR2 YFSETQ. The CDR3 region has the DNA TGCGCCAGCAGCTTGTTGAAAGCGGGAGTTCATGAGCAGTTCTTC. Encoded protein: CASSLLKAGVHEQFF.

The chain combines TRBV11-2 with TRBJ2-7, with D possibly TRBD2 on 6 matching bases. Trimming pared 5 bases from V and 0 bases from J, leaving 17 bases between. This CDR3 has 16 residues. The germline V gene encodes CDR1 SGHAT and CDR2 FQNNGV. CDR3 in amino acids: CASSLPGVAVSYEQYF. DNA for the CDR3: TGTGCCAGCAGCCTCCCCGGGGTAGCGGTCTCCTACGAGCAGTACTTC.

This chain links TRBV30 with TRBJ1-2; a weak D match, TRBD1 (5 bases). There are 13 residues in the CDR3. V lost 1 base and J lost 6, with 12 bases in between. Germline lookup yields CDR1 GTSNPN and CDR2 SVGIG (reference sequence). The chain's CDR3 is CAWSGGLGDGYTF. The CDR3 DNA follows: TGTGCCTGGAGTGGCGGTTTAGGGGATGGCTACACCTTC.

V and J are TRBV2 and TRBJ2-2; 16 bases match TRBD2. There are 17 residues in the CDR3. The germline V gene has CDR1 SNHLY and CDR2 FYNNEI. The J segment lost 4 bases and the V segment lost 7 bases, leaving 6 bases of the junction unmatched. In DNA, the CDR3 is TGTGCCAGCACCAAGGGACTAGCGGGAGGGAGCACCGGGGAGCTGTTTTTT. It is translated as CASTKGLAGGSTGELFF.

The chain recombines TRBV30 with TRBJ1-1; D not resolved. The CDR3 is 14 amino acids. Germline V gene data show CDR1 as GTSNPN and CDR2 as SVGIG (reference sequence). The V end lost 4 bases, the J end lost 1 base, and 13 bases lay between the germline ends. CDR3 sequence (DNA): TGTGCCTGGAATCGAGTCTCGGGGAACACTGAAGCTTTCTTT. Amino acids: CAWNRVSGNTEAFF.

The CDR3 DNA reads as TGTGCCAGCAGCTTGGGCGGACTAGAGGAGACCCAGTACTTC. It encodes CASSLGGLEETQYF. The V gene is TRBV5-4, the J gene TRBJ2-5; 7 bases line up with TRBD2. The CDR3 loop spans 14 amino acids. Trimming cost V 0 bases and J 5 bases; bases outside gene matches: 4. The V gene's germline CDR1 is SGHNT and CDR2 YYREEE (reference sequence).

V gene TRBV4-1 combines with J gene TRBJ2-3; no reliable D call. The V end lost 2 bases, the J end lost 4 bases, and 16 bases lay between the germline ends. Germline V CDR1 and CDR2: MGHRA, YSYEKL. CDR3 size: 16 residues. The CDR3 loop is CASSQSRPPMADTQYF. The CDR3, as DNA: TGCGCCAGCAGCCAATCGCGTCCCCCCATGGCAGATACGCAGTATTTT.

The rearrangement uses TRBV25-1 and TRBJ1-2; D may be TRBD1 (5 bases). The CDR3 spans 15 residues. CDR1 is MGHDK, CDR2 SYGVNS, per germline. Trimming took 4 bases from V and 2 from J, leaving 14 bases between them. The chain's CDR3 is CASSAPDRHNYGYTF. The CDR3 DNA reads TGTGCCAGCAGTGCGCCCGACAGACACAACTATGGCTACACCTTC.

This sequence joins TRBV30 and TRBJ2-7, with 8 bases that match TRBD1. CDR1 and CDR2 from the germline V gene are GTSNPN and SVGIG (reference sequence). The CDR3 covers 14 residues. Trimming removed 5 bases from V and 3 bases from J; junction bases left unmatched: 9. The CDR3 sequence is CAWGQGASYYEQYF. In DNA form, the CDR3 reads TGTGCCTGGGGCCAGGGGGCTTCCTACTACGAGCAGTACTTC.

V is TRBV11-3 and J is TRBJ2-2, with TRBD1 identical over 9 bases. V was clipped by 6 bases and J by 4 bases; unmatched bases: 0. CDR1 and CDR2 (germline): SGHNT, YENEEA. The CDR3 is 13 residues long. CDR3 sequence (DNA): TGTGCCAGCAGGGACAGGGGCACCGGGGAGCTGTTTTTT. Translation gives CASRDRGTGELFF.

The chain employs TRBV7-9 and TRBJ1-6, with D uncertain. Germline values: CDR1 SEHNR, CDR2 FQNEAQ (reference sequence). CDR3 length: 15 amino acids. V dropped 4 bases and J dropped 7 bases, with 14 bases sitting between them. CDR3 in amino acids: CASSSPPAANSPLHF. CDR3 nucleotide sequence: TGTGCCAGCAGCTCTCCCCCGGCGGCGAATTCACCCCTCCACTTT.

This sequence joins TRBV5-1 and TRBJ2-1; 7 bases are a match to TRBD1. The CDR3 spans 14 residues. With V trimmed by 9 bases and J by 4 bases, 10 bases remained unmatched. Germline assignment: CDR1 SGHRS and CDR2 YFSETQ. CDR3 region: CATGVGGGYNEQFF. The CDR3, as DNA: TGCGCCACCGGGGTAGGGGGCGGGTACAATGAGCAGTTCTTC.

The CDR3 region has the DNA TGTGCCAGCCGCTCTCGGGGGACAGGGGGCCACGAGCAGTACTTC. It codes for CASRSRGTGGHEQYF. This chain links TRBV19 with TRBJ2-7, with 12 nucleotides matching TRBD1. V dropped 9 bases and J dropped 5; count of bases not matched to a gene: 11. The CDR3 consists of 15 residues. Germline lookup yields CDR1 LNHDA and CDR2 SQIVND (reference sequence).

The chain is built from TRBV30 and TRBJ1-4, with 7 bases lining up with TRBD1. This CDR3 spans 13 amino acids. CDR1 is GTSNPN, CDR2 SVGIG, per germline (reference sequence). Unmatched junction bases numbered 6, after V lost 4 bases and J lost 7 bases. In nucleotides, the CDR3 is TGTGCCTGGATGGGACAGTTCAGTGAAAAACTGTTTTTT. It specifies CAWMGQFSEKLFF.

The rearrangement links TRBV5-1 to TRBJ1-1; 8 bases line up with TRBD1. From germline, CDR1 is SGHRS and CDR2 YFSETQ. The ends lost 4 bases at V and 3 bases at J; junction bases unmatched: 5. The CDR3 runs to 14 residues. CDR3 nucleotides: TGCGCCAGCAGCGCGGGACAGGTTTACACTGAAGCTTTCTTT. It codes for CASSAGQVYTEAFF.

The chain couples TRBV9 to TRBJ2-1, with 12 bases matching TRBD2. The CDR3 has 19 amino acids. Trimming took 0 bases from V and 0 from J; bases not matched to a gene: 7. CDR1 and CDR2 from the germline V gene are SGDLS and YYNGEE. The CDR3 bases are TGTGCCAGCAGCGTAGATCCTAGCGGGGGGGTTGGCTCCTACAATGAGCAGTTCTTC. Its translation is CASSVDPSGGVGSYNEQFF.

The gene calls are TRBV28 and TRBJ2-5; 11 nucleotides line up with TRBD2. Trimming took 2 bases from V and 4 from J; bases not matched to a gene: 3. The germline gives CDR1 MDHEN, CDR2 SYDVKM. The CDR3 sequence is 15 residues long. The CDR3, as DNA: TGTGCCAGCAGTTTAAGACTAGCGGGAACAGAGACCCAGTACTTC. Residues: CASSLRLAGTETQYF.

The rearrangement uses TRBV6-2 or TRBV6-3 and TRBJ1-2, with 10 nucleotides matching TRBD1. With V trimmed by 2 bases and J by 7 bases, 7 bases remained unmatched. The CDR3 loop spans 15 amino acids. The germline V gene has CDR1 MNHEY and CDR2 SVGEGT. In nucleotides, the CDR3 is TGTGCCAGCAGTTACGGGGGGACAGGGGCCGGTGGCTACACCTTC. Residues: CASSYGGTGAGGYTF.

In its sample, this clone was seen once. The chain carries TRBV5-1 and TRBJ2-1, with no clear D. Trimming shortened V by 0 bases and J by 5 bases, and 9 bases separated the two germline ends. This CDR3 has 14 amino acids. Germline values: CDR1 SGHRS, CDR2 YFSETQ. DNA for the CDR3: TGCGCCAGCAGCTTGGCATTCTCTAACAATGAGCAGTTCTTC. Translating gives CASSLAFSNNEQFF.